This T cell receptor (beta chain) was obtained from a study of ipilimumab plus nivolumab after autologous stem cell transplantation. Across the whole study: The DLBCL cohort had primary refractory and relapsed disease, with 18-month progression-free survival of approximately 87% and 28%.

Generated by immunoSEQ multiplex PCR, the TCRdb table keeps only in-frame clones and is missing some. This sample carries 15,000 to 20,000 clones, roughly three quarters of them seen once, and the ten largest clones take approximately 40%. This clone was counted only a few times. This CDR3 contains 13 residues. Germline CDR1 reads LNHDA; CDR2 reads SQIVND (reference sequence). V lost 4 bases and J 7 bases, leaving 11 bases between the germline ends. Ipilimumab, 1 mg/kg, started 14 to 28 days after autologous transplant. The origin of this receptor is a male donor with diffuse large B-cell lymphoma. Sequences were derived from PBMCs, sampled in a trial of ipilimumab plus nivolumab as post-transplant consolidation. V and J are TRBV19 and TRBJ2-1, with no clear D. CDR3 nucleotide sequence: TGTGCCAGTAGTAATAAGGGTTTGAATGAGCAGTTCTTC. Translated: CASSNKGLNEQFF.